This is a list of T cell receptor beta chains from one sample in a study of shared clonotypes between healthy human individuals. Sequenced by immunoSEQ multiplex PCR; TCRdb stores in-frame clones only, minus some. The table has around 2.1 million clones, 90% to 97% seen once. Sequencing was done on a sample of naive CD4+ T cells sorted from blood. Receptor source: a man aged 18 to 29 in good health. Each CDR3 is given with its conserved first and last residue. A D gene is named only where the DNA matches it firmly. Size tells how often a clone was seen (once, few, many) or the class of an expanded clone, and some rows leave it out.

j_gene | abundance | v_gene | d_gene | CDR3nt | CDR3aa
TRBJ1-3 | . | TRBV25-1 | TRBD1 | TGTGCCAGTTCCTGGACAGGGGGGCCGGGAAACACCATATATTTT | CASSWTGGPGNTIYF
TRBJ2-1 | . | TRBV11-2 | TRBD2 | TGTGCCAGCAGCCCGAGCGGGGGTACCTACAATGAGCAGTTCTTC | CASSPSGGTYNEQFF
TRBJ1-5 | . | TRBV10-3 | . | TGTGCCATCAGTGAAGGGGGGTCCCATCAGCCCCAGCATTTT | CAISEGGSHQPQHF
TRBJ1-4 | . | TRBV2 | . | TGTGCCAGCAGTGCACAGATGGGGTCGAATGAAAAACTGTTTTTT | CASSAQMGSNEKLFF
TRBJ2-1 | . | TRBV4-1 | . | TGCGCCAGCAGCCTCGACTGGAATGAGCAGTTCTTC | CASSLDWNEQFF
TRBJ2-2 | . | TRBV13 | TRBD2 | TGTGCCAGCAGCTTAGTTACTAGCGGGGGTGCGAACACCGGGGAGCTGTTTTTT | CASSLVTSGGANTGELFF
TRBJ2-5 | . | TRBV11-2 | TRBD2 | TGTGCCAGCAGCTCGCTAGCGGGACAAGAGACCCAGTACTTC | CASSSLAGQETQYF
TRBJ2-3 | . | TRBV14 | TRBD2 | TGTGCCAGCAGCCAAGTACTAGCGGGGGCGGATACGCAGTATTTT | CASSQVLAGADTQYF
TRBJ1-2 | . | TRBV11-1 | . | TGTGCCAGCAGCTCGACTGGATTTTTTCGCTACACCTTC | CASSSTGFFRYTF
TRBJ2-2 | . | TRBV14 | . | TGTGCCAGCAGCCAAGAGCCTAGGGGAGCCGGGGAGCTGTTTTTT | CASSQEPRGAGELFF
TRBJ2-1 | . | TRBV4-1 | . | TGCGCCAGCAGCCAAGAAGACAGTCTCAATGAGCAGTTCTTC | CASSQEDSLNEQFF
TRBJ2-7 | few | TRBV30 | . | TGTGCCTGGAGTGTACTAGACTACGAGCAGTACTTC | CAWSVLDYEQYF
TRBJ2-1 | . | TRBV30 | . | TGTGCCTGGAGTGTCTCCGGACAGAATGAGCAGTTCTTC | CAWSVSGQNEQFF
TRBJ1-4 | . | TRBV7-9 | . | TGTGCCAGCAGCCTAACAGGGAGAGGGAATGAAAAACTGTTTTTT | CASSLTGRGNEKLFF
TRBJ2-3 | . | TRBV30 | TRBD2 | TGTGCCTGGAGTCCTATAGCGGGAGGGACAGATACGCAGTATTTT | CAWSPIAGGTDTQYF
TRBJ2-7 | . | TRBV5-1 | . | TGCGCCAGCAGCAACCCGGGCTACGAGCAGTACTTC | CASSNPGYEQYF
TRBJ2-7 | . | TRBV5-1 | . | TGCGCCAGCAGCTTGGGGGGTTCTTTCCCCTACGAGCAGTACTTC | CASSLGGSFPYEQYF
TRBJ1-1 | once | TRBV11-2 | TRBD1 | TGTGCCAGCAGCCCGATCGACAGGGGTAGGAACACTGAAGCTTTCTTT | CASSPIDRGRNTEAFF
TRBJ1-3 | . | TRBV7-2 | . | TGTGCCAGCAGCTCCACCACAGGGTTAGGAAACACCATATATTTT | CASSSTTGLGNTIYF
TRBJ2-2 | . | TRBV7-2 | . | TGTGCCAGCAGCCAGACAGCTCTTTCGAACACCGGGGAGCTGTTTTTT | CASSQTALSNTGELFF
TRBJ1-1 | once | TRBV15 | . | TGTGCCACCAGCAGAGATGAGGGTACCACTGAAGCTTTCTTT | CATSRDEGTTEAFF
TRBJ2-1 | . | TRBV28 | . | TGTGCCAGCAGATTGGGGGGGCTCTACAATGAGCAGTTCTTC | CASRLGGLYNEQFF
TRBJ2-3 | once | TRBV6-6 | . | TGTGCCAGCAGTTTGAAGGCAAGAGATACGCAGTATTTT | CASSLKARDTQYF
TRBJ1-3 | once | TRBV13 | . | TGTGCCACCACCTCGGCGGGCTTTTTGGGAAACACCATATATTTT | CATTSAGFLGNTIYF
TRBJ1-6 | . | TRBV11-2 | . | TGTGCCAGCAGTCCGGGAAGCTCCTATAATTCACCCCTCCACTTT | CASSPGSSYNSPLHF
TRBJ2-7 | . | TRBV5-3 | TRBD2 | TGTGCCAGAAGCACCGCACTAGCGGGGGGGCTTAGGCAGTACTTC | CARSTALAGGLRQYF
TRBJ2-7 | . | TRBV2 | . | TGTGCCAGCAGTGAGGAGGGGCAGGTCGGCTTC | CASSEEGQVGF
TRBJ1-4 | . | TRBV6-5 | . | TGTGCCAGCAGTTACGGGGGGATAGGAGAAAAACTGTTTTTT | CASSYGGIGEKLFF
TRBJ1-2 | . | TRBV20-1 | . | TGCAGTGCTAGGGCGGATGGCTACACCTTC | CSARADGYTF
TRBJ2-3 | . | TRBV4-2 | . | TGTGCCAGCAGCCCCAGAGGGACTCCTAGCACAGATACGCAGTATTTT | CASSPRGTPSTDTQYF
TRBJ1-3 | once | TRBV6-6 | . | TGTGCCAGCAGTTCGGACGGTTTGAGCGGAAACACCATATATTTT | CASSSDGLSGNTIYF
TRBJ2-7 | . | TRBV28 | TRBD1 | TGTGCCAGCAGCTCGCGGGACAGGCCTGTGGACGAGCAGTACTTC | CASSSRDRPVDEQYF
TRBJ1-1 | once | TRBV2 | . | TGTGCCAGCAGTGACTTCATTCAAGCTTTCTTT | CASSDFIQAFF
TRBJ2-7 | . | TRBV6-6 | . | TGTGCCAGCAGTTACCCCCCGACCGGATCCTACGAGCAGTACTTC | CASSYPPTGSYEQYF
TRBJ2-7 | . | TRBV5-1 | . | TGCGCCAGCAGCTTGGGAGGGAAGAGCTCCTACGAGCAGTACTTC | CASSLGGKSSYEQYF
TRBJ1-4 | . | TRBV11-2 | . | TGTGCCAGCAGAAACAGTAGAACTAATGAAAAACTGTTTTTT | CASRNSRTNEKLFF
TRBJ2-2 | once | TRBV5-1 | TRBD1 | TGCGCCAGCAGCTTTCCTCCGGGACAGGGATCGAACACCGGGGAGCTGTTTTTT | CASSFPPGQGSNTGELFF
TRBJ2-5 | . | TRBV5-5 | TRBD2 | TGTGCCAGCAGCTACGGGACTAGCGGGAGTCCACGGGAGACCCAGTACTTC | CASSYGTSGSPRETQYF
TRBJ1-2 | . | TRBV28 | . | TGTGCCAGCAGTTCCGGGGGGCGCGTCTATGGCTACACCTTC | CASSSGGRVYGYTF
TRBJ2-3 | . | TRBV19 | . | TGTGCCAGTACCTCCTCCGTGGGGGATACGCAGTATTTT | CASTSSVGDTQYF
TRBJ2-7 | . | TRBV5-1 | . | TGCGCCAGCAGCTTGGGCGGGACGGAGTCCTACGAGCAGTACTTC | CASSLGGTESYEQYF
TRBJ2-6 | . | TRBV5-1 | TRBD1 | TGCGCCAGCAGCTTAAATTCTCAGGGGGCCCCTGGGGCCAACGTCCTGACTTTC | CASSLNSQGAPGANVLTF
TRBJ2-2 | . | TRBV6-5 | . | TGTGCCAGCCGGGGGACCCCGGCCACCGGGGAGCTGTTTTTT | CASRGTPATGELFF
TRBJ1-2 | . | TRBV6-5 | . | TGTGCCAGCAGCCGCCGACAGAGTCAATATGGCTACACCTTC | CASSRRQSQYGYTF
TRBJ1-6 | . | TRBV28 | . | TGTGCCAGCAAGGACGGGAATTCACCCCTCCACTTT | CASKDGNSPLHF
TRBJ2-7 | . | TRBV4-3 | TRBD1 | TGCGCCAGCAGCCAAATGCAGGGGGCGGACGAGCAGTACTTC | CASSQMQGADEQYF